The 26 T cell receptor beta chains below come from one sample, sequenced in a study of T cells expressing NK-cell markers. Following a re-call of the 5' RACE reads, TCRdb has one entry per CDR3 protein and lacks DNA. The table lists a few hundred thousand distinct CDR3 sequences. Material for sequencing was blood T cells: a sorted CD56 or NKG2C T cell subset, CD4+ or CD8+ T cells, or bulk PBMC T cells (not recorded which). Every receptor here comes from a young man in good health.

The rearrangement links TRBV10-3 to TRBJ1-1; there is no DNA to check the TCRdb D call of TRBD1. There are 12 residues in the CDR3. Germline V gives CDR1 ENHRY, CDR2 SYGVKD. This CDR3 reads CATNSREGEAFF.

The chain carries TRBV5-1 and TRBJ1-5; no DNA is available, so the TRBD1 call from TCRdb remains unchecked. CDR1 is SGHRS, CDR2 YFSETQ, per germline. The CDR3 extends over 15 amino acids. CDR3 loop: CASSRTSGPTQPQHF.

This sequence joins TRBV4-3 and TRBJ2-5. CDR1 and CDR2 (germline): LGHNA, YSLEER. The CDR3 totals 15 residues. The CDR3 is CASSQSGGNQETQYF.

This chain's CDR3 is CASDGPPTYNEQFF. J is TRBJ2-1 and V is TRBV25-1; TCRdb calls TRBD2, which cannot be checked without DNA. In germline, CDR1 is MGHDK, CDR2 SYGVNS. The CDR3 length is 14 residues.

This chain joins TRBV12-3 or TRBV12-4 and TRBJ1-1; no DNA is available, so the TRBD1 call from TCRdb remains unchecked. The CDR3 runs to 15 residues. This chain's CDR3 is CASSLTGGVSTEAFF.

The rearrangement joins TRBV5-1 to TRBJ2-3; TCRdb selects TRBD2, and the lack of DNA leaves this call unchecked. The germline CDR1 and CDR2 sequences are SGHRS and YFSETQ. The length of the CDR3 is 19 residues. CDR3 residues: CASSLDRPSGRAPTDTQYF.

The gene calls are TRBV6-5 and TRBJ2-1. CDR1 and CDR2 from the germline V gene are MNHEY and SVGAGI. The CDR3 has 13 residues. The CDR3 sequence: CASSSSGSDEQFF.

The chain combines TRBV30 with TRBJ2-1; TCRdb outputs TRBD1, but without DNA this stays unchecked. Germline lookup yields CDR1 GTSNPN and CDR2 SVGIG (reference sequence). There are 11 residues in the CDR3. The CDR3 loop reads CAWTRGYEQFF.

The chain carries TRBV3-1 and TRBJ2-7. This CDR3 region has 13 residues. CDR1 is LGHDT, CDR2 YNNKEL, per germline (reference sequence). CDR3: CASSPVRSYEQYF.

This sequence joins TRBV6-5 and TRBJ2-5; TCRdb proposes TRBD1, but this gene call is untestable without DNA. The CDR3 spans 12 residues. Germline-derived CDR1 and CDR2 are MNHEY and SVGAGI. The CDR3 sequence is CASSEGSETQYF.

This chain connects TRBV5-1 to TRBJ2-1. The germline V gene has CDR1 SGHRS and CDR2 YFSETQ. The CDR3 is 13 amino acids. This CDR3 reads CASSDPGSNEQFF.

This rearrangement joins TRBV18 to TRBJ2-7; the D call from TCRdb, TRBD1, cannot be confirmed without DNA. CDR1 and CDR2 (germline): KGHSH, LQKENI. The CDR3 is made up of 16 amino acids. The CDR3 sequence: CASSPTDRANFYEQYF.

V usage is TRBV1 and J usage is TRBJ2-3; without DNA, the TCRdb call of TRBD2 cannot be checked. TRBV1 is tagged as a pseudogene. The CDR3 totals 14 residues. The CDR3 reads CTSSASGSTDTQYF.

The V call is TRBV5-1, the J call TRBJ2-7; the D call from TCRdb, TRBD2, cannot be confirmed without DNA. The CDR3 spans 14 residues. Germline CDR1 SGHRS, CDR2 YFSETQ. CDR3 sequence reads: CASSLAGGDYEQYF.

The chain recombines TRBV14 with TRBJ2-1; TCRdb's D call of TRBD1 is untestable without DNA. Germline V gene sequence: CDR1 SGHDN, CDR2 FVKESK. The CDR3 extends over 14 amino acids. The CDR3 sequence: CASSHLEWGNEQFF.

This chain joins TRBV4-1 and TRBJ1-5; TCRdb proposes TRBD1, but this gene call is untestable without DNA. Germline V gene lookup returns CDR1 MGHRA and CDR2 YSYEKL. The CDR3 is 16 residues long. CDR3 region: CASSQPTGSGNQPQHF.

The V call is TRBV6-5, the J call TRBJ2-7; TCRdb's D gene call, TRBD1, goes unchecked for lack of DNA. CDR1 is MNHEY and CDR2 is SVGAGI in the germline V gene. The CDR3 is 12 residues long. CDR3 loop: CATQGGTYEQYF.

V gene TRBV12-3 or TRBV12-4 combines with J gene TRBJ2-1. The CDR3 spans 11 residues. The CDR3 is CASSTGLKQFF.

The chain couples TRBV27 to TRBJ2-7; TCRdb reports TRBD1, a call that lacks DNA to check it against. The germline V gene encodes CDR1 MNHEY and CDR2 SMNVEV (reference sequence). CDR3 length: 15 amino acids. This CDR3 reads CASSLQQGVSYEQYF.

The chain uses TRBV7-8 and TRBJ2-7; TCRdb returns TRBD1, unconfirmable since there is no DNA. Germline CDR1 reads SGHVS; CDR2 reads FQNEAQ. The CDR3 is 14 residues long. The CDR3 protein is CASSRIQGTHEQYF.

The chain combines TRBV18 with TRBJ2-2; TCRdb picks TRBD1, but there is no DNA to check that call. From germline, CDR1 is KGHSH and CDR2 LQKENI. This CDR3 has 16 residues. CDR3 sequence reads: CASSQRQGRNTGELFF. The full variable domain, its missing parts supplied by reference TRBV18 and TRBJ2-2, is NAGVMQNPRHLVRRRGQEARLRCSPMKGHSHVYWYRQLPEEGLKFMVYLQKENIIDESGMPKERFSAEFPKEGPSILRIQQVVRGDSAAYFCASSQRQGRNTGELFFGEGSRLTVL.

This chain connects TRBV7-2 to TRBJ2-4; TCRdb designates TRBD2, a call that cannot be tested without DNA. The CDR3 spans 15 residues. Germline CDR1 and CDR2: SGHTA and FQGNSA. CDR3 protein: CASTQNLAGGNIQYF. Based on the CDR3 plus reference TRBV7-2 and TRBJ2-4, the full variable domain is GAGVSQSPSNKVTEKGKDVELRCDPISGHTALYWYRQSLGQGLEFLIYFQGNSAPDKSGLPSDRFSAERTGGSVSTLTIQRTQQEDSAVYLCASTQNLAGGNIQYFGAGTRLSVL.

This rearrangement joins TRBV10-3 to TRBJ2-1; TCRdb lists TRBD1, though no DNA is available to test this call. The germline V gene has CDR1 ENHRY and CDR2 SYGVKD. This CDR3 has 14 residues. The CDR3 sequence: CAISDRGIYNEQFF.

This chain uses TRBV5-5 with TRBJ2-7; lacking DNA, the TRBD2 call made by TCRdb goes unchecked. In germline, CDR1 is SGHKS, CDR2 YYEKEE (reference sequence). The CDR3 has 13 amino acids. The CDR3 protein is CASSLVQRGEQYF.

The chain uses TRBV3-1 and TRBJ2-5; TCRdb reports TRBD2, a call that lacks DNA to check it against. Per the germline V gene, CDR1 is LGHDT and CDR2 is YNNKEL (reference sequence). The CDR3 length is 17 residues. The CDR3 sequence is CASSQNPLRQYQETQYF.

The chain's CDR3 is CASRPGLNTGELFF. The chain links TRBV11-2 to TRBJ2-2; the TCRdb D gene call, TRBD2, has no DNA to confirm it. Germline V gene data show CDR1 as SGHAT and CDR2 as FQNNGV. The CDR3 spans 14 residues.